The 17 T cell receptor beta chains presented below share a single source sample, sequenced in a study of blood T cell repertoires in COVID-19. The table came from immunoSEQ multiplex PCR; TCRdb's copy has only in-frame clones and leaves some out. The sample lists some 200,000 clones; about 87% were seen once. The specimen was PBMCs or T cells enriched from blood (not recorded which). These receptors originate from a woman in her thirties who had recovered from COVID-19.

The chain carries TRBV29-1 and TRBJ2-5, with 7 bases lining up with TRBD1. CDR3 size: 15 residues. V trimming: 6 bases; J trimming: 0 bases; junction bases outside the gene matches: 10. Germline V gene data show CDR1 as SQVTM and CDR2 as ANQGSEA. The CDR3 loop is CSVERQGSYQETQYF. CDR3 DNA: TGCAGCGTAGAGAGACAGGGTTCGTACCAAGAGACCCAGTACTTC. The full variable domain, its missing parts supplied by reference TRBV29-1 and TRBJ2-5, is SAVISQKPSRDICQRGTSLTIQCQVDSQVTMMFWYRQQPGQSLTLIATANQGSEATYESGFVIDKFPISRPNLTFSTLTVSNMSPEDSSIYLCSVERQGSYQETQYFGPGTRLLVL.

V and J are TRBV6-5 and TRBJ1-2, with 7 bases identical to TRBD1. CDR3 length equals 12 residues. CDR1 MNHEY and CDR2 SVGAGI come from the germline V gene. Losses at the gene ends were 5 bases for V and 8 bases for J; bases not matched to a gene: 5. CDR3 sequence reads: CASSTRTGGYTF. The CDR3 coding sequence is TGTGCCAGCAGTACGCGGACAGGAGGCTACACCTTC.

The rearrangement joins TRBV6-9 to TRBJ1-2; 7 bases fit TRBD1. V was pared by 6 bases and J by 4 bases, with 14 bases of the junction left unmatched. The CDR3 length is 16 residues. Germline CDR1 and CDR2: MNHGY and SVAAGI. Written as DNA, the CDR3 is TGTGCCAGCAGACTCTCTCCGACAGGGAACTTCTATGGCTACACCTTC. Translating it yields CASRLSPTGNFYGYTF.

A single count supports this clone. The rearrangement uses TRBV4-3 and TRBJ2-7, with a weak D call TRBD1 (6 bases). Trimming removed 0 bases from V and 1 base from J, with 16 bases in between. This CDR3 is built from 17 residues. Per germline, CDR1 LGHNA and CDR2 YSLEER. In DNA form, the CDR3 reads TGCGCCAGCAGCCAAGATCGACGACGACAGGAGTCCTACGAGCAGTACTTC. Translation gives CASSQDRRRQESYEQYF.

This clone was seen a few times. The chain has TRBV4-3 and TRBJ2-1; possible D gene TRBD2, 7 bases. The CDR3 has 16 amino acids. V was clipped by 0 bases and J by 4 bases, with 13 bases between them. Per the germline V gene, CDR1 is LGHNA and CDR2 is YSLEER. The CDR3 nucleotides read TGCGCCAGCAGCCAAGATAGGCGGGGGCCGTACAATGAGCAGTTCTTC. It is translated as CASSQDRRGPYNEQFF.

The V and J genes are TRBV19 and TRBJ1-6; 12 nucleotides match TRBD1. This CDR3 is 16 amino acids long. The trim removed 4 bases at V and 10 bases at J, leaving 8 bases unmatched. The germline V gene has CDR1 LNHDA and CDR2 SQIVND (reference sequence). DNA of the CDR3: TGTGCCAGTAGTACCCCCGGGACAGGGGGCGCCTCACCCCTCCACTTT. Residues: CASSTPGTGGASPLHF.

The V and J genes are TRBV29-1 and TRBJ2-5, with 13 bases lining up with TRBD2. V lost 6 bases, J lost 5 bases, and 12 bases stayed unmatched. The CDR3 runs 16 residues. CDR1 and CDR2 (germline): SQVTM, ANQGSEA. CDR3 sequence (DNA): TGCAGCGTCCAATGGACTAGCGGGGGATCCCAGGAGACCCAGTACTTC. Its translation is CSVQWTSGGSQETQYF.

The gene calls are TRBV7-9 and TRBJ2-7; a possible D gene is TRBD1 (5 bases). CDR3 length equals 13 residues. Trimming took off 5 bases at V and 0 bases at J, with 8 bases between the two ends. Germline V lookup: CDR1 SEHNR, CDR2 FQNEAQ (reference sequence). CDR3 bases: TGTGCCAGCAGCACAGGCAACTCCTACGAGCAGTACTTC. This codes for CASSTGNSYEQYF. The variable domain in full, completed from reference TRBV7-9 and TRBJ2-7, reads DTGVSQNPRHKITKRGQNVTFRCDPISEHNRLYWYRQTLGQGPEFLTYFQNEAQLEKSRLLSDRFSAERPKGSFSTLEIQRTEQGDSAMYLCASSTGNSYEQYFGPGTRLTVT.

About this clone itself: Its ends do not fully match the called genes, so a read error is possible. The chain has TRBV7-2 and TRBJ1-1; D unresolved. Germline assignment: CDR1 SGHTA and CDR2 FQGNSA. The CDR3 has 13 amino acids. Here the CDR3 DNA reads TGTGTCAGCAGCCTCGTAGAGAACACTGAAGCTTTCTTT. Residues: CVSSLVENTEAFF.

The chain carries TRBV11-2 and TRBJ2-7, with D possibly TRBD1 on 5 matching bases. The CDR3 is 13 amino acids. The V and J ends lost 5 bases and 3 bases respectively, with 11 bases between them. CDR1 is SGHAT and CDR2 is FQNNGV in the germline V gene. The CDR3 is CASSRSDNYEQYF. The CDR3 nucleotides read TGTGCCAGCAGCCGGTCGGACAACTACGAGCAGTACTTC.

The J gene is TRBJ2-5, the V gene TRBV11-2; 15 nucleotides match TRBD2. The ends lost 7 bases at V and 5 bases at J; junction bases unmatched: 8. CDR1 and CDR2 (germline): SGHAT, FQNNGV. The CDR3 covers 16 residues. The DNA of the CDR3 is TGTGCCAGCAATGACCCGGGACTAGCGGGAGGCGAGACCCAGTACTTC. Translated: CASNDPGLAGGETQYF.

Written as DNA, the CDR3 is TGTGCCAGCAGCTTGTCCCATAGACAGGCCCAAGAGACCCAGTACTTC. It is translated as CASSLSHRQAQETQYF. The chain links TRBV5-6 to TRBJ2-5; D possibly corresponds to TRBD1 (6 bases). The CDR3 has 16 amino acids. The V and J ends lost 1 base and 1 base respectively, with 14 bases between them. Germline V gene lookup returns CDR1 SGHDT and CDR2 YYEEEE.

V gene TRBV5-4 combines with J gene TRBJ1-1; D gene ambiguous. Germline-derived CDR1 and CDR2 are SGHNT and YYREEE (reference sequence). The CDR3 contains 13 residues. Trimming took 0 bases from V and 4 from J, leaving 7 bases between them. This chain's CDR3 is CASSLAQRTEAFF. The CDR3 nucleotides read TGTGCCAGCAGCTTGGCGCAGCGCACTGAAGCTTTCTTT.

CDR3 DNA: TGTGCCAGCAGCGCGGGACAGTACTACGAGCAGTACTTC. Its protein is CASSAGQYYEQYF. The chain links TRBV7-9 to TRBJ2-7; D is perhaps TRBD1 (7 bases). The CDR3 is 13 amino acids. The ends were cut back, 5 bases at V and 3 bases at J, with 11 bases in the middle. The germline V gene encodes CDR1 SEHNR and CDR2 FQNEAQ (reference sequence).

CDR3 region: CASSQDQGQPQHF. CDR3 in DNA: TGTGCCAGCAGCCAAGACCAGGGTCAGCCCCAGCATTTT. The chain links TRBV3-1 (or the pseudogene TRBV3-2) to TRBJ1-5, with D possibly being TRBD1 (5 bases). Deletions cut 0 bases from V and 6 bases from J, with 6 bases between. Germline loops: CDR1 LGHDT, CDR2 YNNKEL (reference sequence). CDR3 length: 13 residues.

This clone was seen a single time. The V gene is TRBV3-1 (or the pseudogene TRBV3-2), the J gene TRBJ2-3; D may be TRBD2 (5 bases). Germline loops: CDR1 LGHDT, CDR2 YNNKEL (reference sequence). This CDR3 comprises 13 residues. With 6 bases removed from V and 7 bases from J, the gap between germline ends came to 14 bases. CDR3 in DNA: TGTGCCAGCAGGCAACCACTAGGCAATACGCAGTATTTT. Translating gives CASRQPLGNTQYF.

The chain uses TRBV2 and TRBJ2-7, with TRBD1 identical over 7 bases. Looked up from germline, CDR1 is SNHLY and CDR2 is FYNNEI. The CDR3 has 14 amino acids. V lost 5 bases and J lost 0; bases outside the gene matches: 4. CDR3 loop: CASSRQGSSYEQYF. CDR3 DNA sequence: TGTGCCAGCAGTCGACAGGGAAGCTCCTACGAGCAGTACTTC.